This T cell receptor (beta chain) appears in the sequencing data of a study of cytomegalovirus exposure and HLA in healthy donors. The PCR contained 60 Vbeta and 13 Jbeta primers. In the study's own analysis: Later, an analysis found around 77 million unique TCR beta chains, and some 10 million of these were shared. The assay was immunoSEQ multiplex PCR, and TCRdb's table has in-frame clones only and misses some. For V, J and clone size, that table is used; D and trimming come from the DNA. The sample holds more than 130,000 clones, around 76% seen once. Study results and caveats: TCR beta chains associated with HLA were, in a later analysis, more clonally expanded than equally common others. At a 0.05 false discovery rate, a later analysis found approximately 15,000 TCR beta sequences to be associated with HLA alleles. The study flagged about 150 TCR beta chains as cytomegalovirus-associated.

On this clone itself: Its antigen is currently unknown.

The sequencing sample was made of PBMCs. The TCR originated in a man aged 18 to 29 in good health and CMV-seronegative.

For the CDR3, the DNA is TGTGCCAGCAGCCTTCAAGGGGGCATAGAAAAACTGTTTTTT. Residues: CASSLQGGIEKLFF. The chain links TRBV7-6 to TRBJ1-4, with 7 bases lining up with TRBD1. CDR1 SGHVS and CDR2 FNYEAQ come from the germline V gene. The V gene end was trimmed by 5 bases and the J gene end by 8 bases; junction bases not matched to a gene: 8. CDR3 length: 14 amino acids.